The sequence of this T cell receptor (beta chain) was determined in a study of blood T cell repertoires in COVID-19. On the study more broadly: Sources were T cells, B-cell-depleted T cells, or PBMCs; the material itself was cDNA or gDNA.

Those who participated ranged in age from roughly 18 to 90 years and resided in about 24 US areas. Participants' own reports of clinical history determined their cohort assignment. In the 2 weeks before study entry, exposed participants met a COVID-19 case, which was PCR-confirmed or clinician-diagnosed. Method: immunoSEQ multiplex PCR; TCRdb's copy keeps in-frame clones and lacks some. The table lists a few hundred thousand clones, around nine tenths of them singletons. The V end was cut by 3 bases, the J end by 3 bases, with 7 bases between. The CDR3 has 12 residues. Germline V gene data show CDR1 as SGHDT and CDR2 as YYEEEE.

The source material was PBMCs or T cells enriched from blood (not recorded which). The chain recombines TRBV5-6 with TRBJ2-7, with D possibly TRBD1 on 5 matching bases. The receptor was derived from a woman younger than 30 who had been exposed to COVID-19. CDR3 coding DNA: TGTGCCAGCAGCTCGGACAACTACGAGCAGTACTTC. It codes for CASSSDNYEQYF.